This passage covers 2 T cell receptor beta chains from one sample sequenced in a study of blood T cells in healthy people across ages. With a J-beta primer mix and a sample-barcoded 5' primer, a second PCR ran roughly 6 to 11 cycles. TCRdb reprocessed the 5' RACE reads with MiXCR, giving one entry per CDR3 protein. The table shows roughly 410,000 distinct CDR3 sequences, with more than 45% occurring only once. Sequencing was done on a sample of blood. The source is a man in his 60s in good health.

The chain recombines TRBV2 with TRBJ2-3; D ambiguous. Germline lookup yields CDR1 SNHLY and CDR2 FYNNEI. V gave up 2 bases and J gave up 2 bases, with 2 bases separating them. The CDR3 runs 12 residues. In DNA form, the CDR3 reads TGTGCCAGCAGTGAACCCACAGATACGCAGTATTTT. Translation gives CASSEPTDTQYF. The complete variable domain, with remaining parts taken from reference TRBV2 and TRBJ2-3, reads EPEVTQTPSHQVTQMGQEVILRCVPISNHLYFYWYRQILGQKVEFLVSFYNNEISEKSEIFDDQFSVERPDGSNFTLKIRSTKLEDSAMYFCASSEPTDTQYFGPGTRLTVL.

In this sample, this clonotype turned up many times. The chain uses TRBV29-1 and TRBJ1-2; 8 bases agree with TRBD1. V was pared by 6 bases and J by 1 base, with 10 bases of the junction left unmatched. Germline V gene sequence: CDR1 SQVTM, CDR2 ANQGSEA. This CDR3 has 15 residues. CDR3 DNA sequence: TGCAGCGTCATGGGACAGGCCCCTTTTAACTATGGCTACACCTTC. This translates into CSVMGQAPFNYGYTF.